This T cell receptor (beta chain) was identified in a study of response to subunit inactivated influenza vaccine. One entry per CDR3 protein, called by TCRdb with MiXCR from the RT-PCR reads. The table records about 540,000 distinct CDR3 sequences, under 30% of them present only once. This CDR3 spans 14 amino acids. V lost 7 bases and J lost 8, with 17 bases in between. Looked up from germline, CDR1 is KGHDR and CDR2 is SFDVKD. These data were also reused for a study on T cells expressing NK-cell markers. That publication notes: For TCR beta, cDNA was produced by 5'RACE template switching with UMIs. Seven donors tested HCMV-seropositive and one tested seronegative among the eight sequenced. Also leading the CD3+CD56-NKG2C+ fraction in a few donors were these clonotypes.

This receptor was identified in a man in his fifties or sixties who received an inactivated influenza vaccine. The input for sequencing was CD4+ T cells sorted from PBMCs, taken about 13 days after vaccination. The chain joins TRBV24-1 to TRBJ2-1; perhaps TRBD1 as D (6 bases). The CDR3 is CATSLSGNRDEQFF. CDR3 nucleotides: TGTGCCACCAGCCTCAGCGGAAACAGGGATGAGCAGTTCTTC.